This T cell receptor (beta chain) was captured in a study of identical twins. This clonotype was detected ten times or more. In TCRdb, the 5' RACE reads were re-called with MiXCR into one record per CDR3 protein. The sample has 690,000 or so distinct CDR3 sequences, over 8.5% seen once; the top ten hold around 0.98%. Another study also made use of these data, one on yellow fever vaccine responses in identical twins.

The TCR sequence derives from a woman aged 18 to 35 in good health. The sample consisted of PBMCs.

CDR3 nucleotides: TGTGCCAGCAGCTTACCCAGGCAGGGGGCCGAGCAGTACTTC. It specifies CASSLPRQGAEQYF. The gene calls are TRBV7-9 and TRBJ2-7, with 8 nucleotides matching TRBD1. Germline CDR1 reads SEHNR; CDR2 reads FQNEAQ (reference sequence). V shed 2 bases and J 6 bases; nucleotides not matched to a gene: 6. The CDR3 length is 14 residues.